The entry that follows covers one T cell receptor (beta chain) sequence. Antigen specificity is unknown. The sample comes from a study of T-cell memory formation after mild COVID-19. General study results and limits: The study found balanced CD4/CD8 in clones contracting day 15 to 85 and a CD4+ lean in later expanders.

This CDR3 has 11 amino acids. The germline gives CDR1 SQVTM, CDR2 ANQGSEA. The V end was cut by 6 bases, the J end by 8 bases, with 13 bases between. TCRalpha and TCRbeta libraries used 5'RACE with constant-segment primers and UMIs. Each CDR3 protein gets one entry after TCRdb re-called the 5' RACE reads with MiXCR. This sample carries 390,000 or so distinct CDR3 sequences, 16% of them seen once, and the ten largest clones take around a fifth. Sequencing was carried out using PBMCs or a T cell subset sorted from them (not recorded which). The chain couples TRBV29-1 to TRBJ1-2; no reliable D call. This receptor was taken from a man between 18 and 35 years old who had mild COVID-19 (a few samples of this study predate the infection). Cell type and time point are not known. CDR3 DNA sequence: TGCAGCGTCCCAGGAGGCATCGGCTACACCTTC. As protein: CSVPGGIGYTF.